What follows are 31 T cell receptor beta chains derived from one specimen sequenced in a study of regulatory T cells in long-lasting Graves disease (dated by TCRdb to the early 2020s). The meaning of the sample's time point label: newly diagnosed GD, antithyroid drugs for less than 3 months. For both TCR sequencing and RNA sequencing, RNA was extracted from PBMCs in TRIzol. Library creation used multiplex PCR. The instrument given in TCRdb is Illumina HiSeq 4000. CDR3 regions were amplified by Arm-PCR with iRepertoire HTBI primers to construct TCR beta libraries. The public sequencing data were trimmed at Q25 with fastp and processed into clonotypes with MiXCR by TCRdb, which kept only in-frame beta chains. Entries that share a CDR3 protein sequence are merged under the most common genes and DNA. The sample table records under 450,000 distinct CDR3 sequences; 15% to 20% of these occur just once. The top ten clones comprise 20% of the sample.

The same specimen was also included in a second study, on T cells in Graves' hyperthyroidism and ophthalmopathy.

Sequenced material: peripheral blood mononuclear cells (PBMCs), taken at new diagnosis, from a patient treated with antithyroid drugs. These receptors came from a woman aged 18-29 years with Graves disease. Donor details come from another sample of the same person, matched by shared clones.

This clonotype was seen more than once but under ten times. The V and J genes are TRBV6-5 and TRBJ2-7; 10 bases fit TRBD1. The CDR3 runs to 14 residues. Germline V gene data show CDR1 as MNHEY and CDR2 as SVGAGI. V shed 3 bases, J shed 6 bases, and the junction held 5 bases outside the gene matches. This CDR3 reads CASSYGTGAFEQYF. The CDR3 DNA follows: TGTGCCAGCAGTTATGGGACAGGGGCTTTCGAGCAGTACTTC.

This clonotype has just a few counts. This chain connects TRBV20-1 to TRBJ2-1; TRBD2 is a possible D gene (5 bases). Trimming removed 0 bases at V and 2 bases at J, with 11 bases between. This CDR3 region has 15 residues. Germline lookup yields CDR1 DFQATT and CDR2 SNEGSKA (reference sequence). CDR3 bases: TGCAGTGCTAGAGACGCGGGCGTCCCCTACAATGAGCAGTTCTTC. Its protein is CSARDAGVPYNEQFF.

This clonotype was observed many times. J is TRBJ1-5 and V is TRBV7-9; 9 bases are shared with TRBD1. V lost 5 bases to trimming and J lost 6 bases; unmatched junction nucleotides: 8. CDR1 and CDR2 (germline): SEHNR, FQNEAQ (reference sequence). This CDR3 is 15 amino acids long. CDR3 bases: TGTGCCAGCAGCCCAGGGGACAGGGTAGGTCAGCCCCAGCATTTT. It yields the protein CASSPGDRVGQPQHF.

The rearrangement joins TRBV4-1 to TRBJ2-7, with 8 bases matching TRBD2. Germline CDR1 and CDR2: MGHRA and YSYEKL. V lost 4 bases, J lost 2 bases, and 4 bases stayed unmatched. The CDR3 length is 14 residues. In DNA, the CDR3 is TGCGCCAGCAGCCGGTTAGCGGGGACCTACGAGCAGTACTTC. Protein: CASSRLAGTYEQYF.

In its sample, this clonotype was seen a few times. The chain couples TRBV12-3 or TRBV12-4 to TRBJ1-6, with 9 bases fitting TRBD1. CDR3 size: 13 residues. V shed 4 bases, J shed 14 bases, and the junction held 6 bases outside the gene matches. CDR3 protein: CASSYRGPGSLHF. For the CDR3, the DNA is TGTGCCAGCAGTTACAGGGGGCCCGGGTCCCTCCACTTT.

Many counts were recorded for this clonotype. V and J are TRBV27 and TRBJ2-7, with 8 nucleotides matching TRBD2. CDR3 length equals 15 residues. The J segment lost 5 bases and the V segment lost 2 bases, leaving 8 bases of the junction unmatched. Germline V lookup: CDR1 MNHEY, CDR2 SMNVEV (reference sequence). The CDR3 is CASSLILAGGHEQYF. The CDR3 DNA reads as TGTGCCAGCAGTTTAATCCTGGCGGGAGGACACGAGCAGTACTTC.

The chain employs TRBV20-1 and TRBJ2-7, with TRBD1 matching 10 bases. CDR3 length equals 15 residues. V lost 4 bases, J lost 2 bases, and 8 bases stayed unmatched. Germline V gene data show CDR1 as DFQATT and CDR2 as SNEGSKA (reference sequence). Here the CDR3 DNA reads TGCAGTGCTACAAATAGGGACAGGGGTACCTACGAGCAGTACTTC. Translated, it gives CSATNRDRGTYEQYF.

CDR3: CASSLALDTSYEQYF. The CDR3 coding sequence is TGTGCCAGCAGCTTAGCGCTCGACACCTCCTACGAGCAGTACTTC. V is TRBV7-2 and J is TRBJ2-7, with D uncertain. Trimming shortened V by 0 bases and J by 0 bases, and 9 bases separated the two germline ends. This CDR3 region has 15 residues. The germline gives CDR1 SGHTA, CDR2 FQGNSA.

This clonotype was seen ten or more times. The chain employs TRBV9 and TRBJ2-1, with 16 bases fitting TRBD2. Losses at the gene ends were 3 bases for V and 3 bases for J; bases not matched to a gene: 3. Germline CDR1 reads SGDLS; CDR2 reads YYNGEE. CDR3 length: 17 residues. CDR3: CASSAGTSGGDYNEQFF. The CDR3 DNA reads as TGTGCCAGCAGCGCCGGGACTAGCGGGGGGGACTACAATGAGCAGTTCTTC.

Turning to this clonotype: A far larger clone is only one base removed, so a read error is likely. The rearrangement uses TRBV2 and TRBJ2-7; tentatively, D is TRBD1 (5 bases). CDR1 and CDR2 (germline): SNHLY, FYNNEI. This CDR3 has 14 residues. Deletions cut 2 bases from V and 7 bases from J, with 15 bases between. The CDR3 nucleotides read TGTGCCAGCAGTGAACGGCCAGGGCCGAATGAGCAGTACTTC. Amino acids: CASSERPGPNEQYF.

This clonotype showed up many times. CDR3 DNA: TGCGCCAGCAGCTTGCAAGGGCCCTACAATCAGCCCCAGCATTTT. This codes for CASSLQGPYNQPQHF. The chain recombines TRBV5-1 with TRBJ1-5; no clear D. The V gene lost 1 base and the J gene lost 3 bases, with 11 bases spanning the gap. There are 15 residues in the CDR3. Germline CDR1 and CDR2: SGHRS and YFSETQ.

This clonotype was observed at least ten times. The chain links TRBV20-1 to TRBJ2-5, with 8 nucleotides matching TRBD2. Trimming cost V 7 bases and J 5 bases; bases outside gene matches: 6. The CDR3 length is 12 residues. Per the germline V gene, CDR1 is DFQATT and CDR2 is SNEGSKA (reference sequence). Here the CDR3 reads CSGSGVKETQYF. CDR3 coding DNA: TGCAGTGGTAGCGGGGTAAAGGAGACCCAGTACTTC.

The table lists this clonotype with many counts. The chain recombines TRBV5-1 with TRBJ2-1; D gene uncertain. CDR3 length equals 15 residues. Per germline, CDR1 SGHRS and CDR2 YFSETQ. The ends were cut back, 4 bases at V and 1 base at J, with 12 bases in the middle. CDR3 residues: CASSPTALSYNEQFF. The CDR3 nucleotides read TGCGCCAGCAGCCCGACGGCCTTGTCCTACAATGAGCAGTTCTTC.

This clonotype was counted at least ten times. The chain couples TRBV5-5 to TRBJ2-7; tentatively, D is TRBD1 (5 bases). With 0 bases removed from V and 4 bases from J, the gap between germline ends came to 11 bases. This CDR3 has 14 amino acids. Germline V lookup: CDR1 SGHKS, CDR2 YYEKEE (reference sequence). CDR3: CASSLGTSSYEQYF. CDR3 sequence (DNA): TGTGCCAGCAGCTTGGGGACAAGTTCTTACGAGCAGTACTTC.

Ten or more counts support this clonotype. The rearrangement links TRBV10-3 to TRBJ1-1; 7 bases align to TRBD1. The CDR3 sequence is 13 residues long. The ends lost 11 bases at V and 3 bases at J; junction bases unmatched: 9. Per germline, CDR1 ENHRY and CDR2 SYGVKD. The CDR3 DNA is TGTGCCGTGACCGGGACAGCGGACACTGAAGCTTTCTTT. Translating it yields CAVTGTADTEAFF.

In this sample, this clonotype turned up many times. The chain links TRBV7-8 to TRBJ2-2; 7 bases agree with TRBD2. Germline assignment: CDR1 SGHVS and CDR2 FQNEAQ. The CDR3 sequence is 17 residues long. Trimming at V came to 8 bases and at J to 6 bases, leaving 18 bases not matched to a gene. The CDR3 DNA follows: TGTGCCAGCCCCTTGGGATCGATTGCGGGAGCAGCCGGGGAGCTGTTTTTT. This gives the protein CASPLGSIAGAAGELFF. Full variable domain (rest looked up from reference TRBV7-8 and TRBJ2-2): GAGVSQSPRYKVAKRGQDVALRCDPISGHVSLFWYQQALGQGPEFLTYFQNEAQLDKSGLPSDRFFAERPEGSVSTLKIQRTQQEDSAVYLCASPLGSIAGAAGELFFGEGSRLTVL.

The CDR3 protein is CASSQDGRGGYGYTF. The CDR3 nucleotides read TGTGCCAGCAGCCAAGATGGGAGGGGCGGCTATGGCTACACCTTC. The chain has TRBV14 and TRBJ1-2, with a possible D match to TRBD1 (5 bases). This CDR3 region has 15 residues. Germline CDR1 reads SGHDN; CDR2 reads FVKESK. The germline V and J ends were trimmed by 0 bases and 4 bases, with 12 bases remaining between them.

Many counts were recorded for this clonotype. The CDR3 sequence: CASSLDQGEQPQHF. CDR3 bases: TGTGCCAGCAGTTTAGATCAGGGTGAACAGCCCCAGCATTTT. The chain recombines TRBV28 with TRBJ1-5, with TRBD1 as a possible D gene (5 bases). CDR1 and CDR2 from the germline V gene are MDHEN and SYDVKM. This CDR3 has 14 residues. The V and J ends lost 2 bases and 7 bases respectively, with 12 bases between them.

This clonotype was found many times. The chain joins TRBV20-1 to TRBJ2-1; D not resolved. Per the germline V gene, CDR1 is DFQATT and CDR2 is SNEGSKA (reference sequence). V shed 3 bases and J shed 0 bases, with 9 bases lying between them. The CDR3 has 14 residues. The CDR3 loop reads CSARAVASYNEQFF. DNA for the CDR3: TGCAGTGCTAGGGCGGTAGCCTCCTACAATGAGCAGTTCTTC.

This clonotype has at least ten counts. The chain combines TRBV7-6 with TRBJ2-7, with 9 nucleotides matching TRBD1. CDR3 length: 16 amino acids. Per germline, CDR1 SGHVS and CDR2 FNYEAQ. J lost 3 bases, V lost 2 bases, and 8 bases had no gene match. CDR3 nucleotides: TGTGCCAGCAGCTTAAGGTCCCGGGACAGGGACTACGAGCAGTACTTC. Protein sequence: CASSLRSRDRDYEQYF.

Note on this clonotype: This could be a read error, since a much larger clone is one nucleotide away. V usage is TRBV28 and J usage is TRBJ2-5; D is ambiguous. The CDR3 runs to 11 residues. Trimming removed 4 bases from V and 10 bases from J, with 10 bases in between. Germline V lookup: CDR1 MDHEN, CDR2 SYDVKM. The CDR3 sequence: CASSSRGIQYF. DNA of the CDR3: TGTGCCAGCAGTTCTCGCGGCATCCAGTACTTC.

There are many counts of this clonotype. The V gene is TRBV15, the J gene TRBJ1-4; D is possibly TRBD1 (6 bases). CDR1 is LNHNV, CDR2 YYDKDF, per germline (reference sequence). The ends were cut back, 5 bases at V and 2 bases at J, with 15 bases in the middle. The CDR3 is 16 amino acids. CDR3 sequence reads: CATSQDRSKTNEKLFF. CDR3 DNA sequence: TGTGCCACCAGCCAAGACAGGTCGAAGACTAATGAAAAACTGTTTTTT.

CDR3 sequence reads: CAISDLQGGDEQFF. The CDR3 nucleotides read TGTGCCATCAGTGACCTACAGGGGGGCGATGAGCAGTTCTTC. The rearrangement links TRBV10-3 to TRBJ2-1, with TRBD1 matching over 8 bases. Germline lookup yields CDR1 ENHRY and CDR2 SYGVKD. CDR3 length: 14 amino acids. J gave up 8 bases and V 3 bases, and 6 bases lay outside the gene matches.

The J gene is TRBJ1-4, the V gene TRBV7-9; the match to TRBD1 covers 8 bases. Germline lookup yields CDR1 SEHNR and CDR2 FQNEAQ (reference sequence). The V segment lost 5 bases and the J segment 1 base; nucleotides outside the gene matches: 12. The CDR3 spans 18 residues. CDR3: CASSRPRTGRVTNEKLFF. The CDR3 bases are TGTGCCAGCAGCCGACCTAGGACAGGGCGAGTAACTAATGAAAAACTGTTTTTT.

V is TRBV11-1 and J is TRBJ2-1; tentatively, D is TRBD2 (6 bases). Germline CDR1 is SGHAT and CDR2 is FQDESV (reference sequence). This CDR3 has 18 residues. Trimming shortened V by 5 bases and J by 9 bases, and 29 bases separated the two germline ends. The CDR3 loop is CASSDIIIRGLSLSEQFF. In DNA, the CDR3 is TGTGCCAGCAGCGATATAATCATTCGCGGACTATCCTTGAGTGAGCAGTTCTTC.

There are many counts of this clonotype. The chain combines TRBV2 with TRBJ2-5, with unresolved D. The germline gives CDR1 SNHLY, CDR2 FYNNEI. The CDR3 covers 11 residues. The V end lost 6 bases, the J end lost 2 bases, and 4 bases lay between the germline ends. CDR3 amino acids: CASRPQETQYF. DNA for the CDR3: TGTGCCAGCAGACCTCAAGAGACCCAGTACTTC.

This clonotype was counted ten times or more. The chain uses TRBV3-1 and TRBJ2-7; possible D gene TRBD2, 5 bases. Germline V gene lookup returns CDR1 LGHDT and CDR2 YNNKEL (reference sequence). With 4 bases removed from V and 8 bases from J, the gap between germline ends came to 15 bases. This CDR3 is 13 amino acids long. CDR3 amino acids: CASSRLSGRQQYF. The DNA for the CDR3 is TGTGCCAGCAGCCGACTAAGCGGACGCCAGCAGTACTTC.

This clonotype showed up just a few times. V usage is TRBV5-1 and J usage is TRBJ1-1, with 8 bases identical to TRBD1. Germline CDR1 is SGHRS and CDR2 is YFSETQ. V lost 4 bases and J lost 3; bases outside the gene matches: 2. The CDR3 length is 13 residues. The CDR3 DNA sequence: TGCGCCAGCAGCCAACAGGGGGACACTGAAGCTTTCTTT. Protein sequence: CASSQQGDTEAFF.

This clonotype has ten or more counts. V gene TRBV11-2 combines with J gene TRBJ2-5, with D uncertain. The ends were cut back, 6 bases at V and 5 bases at J, with 13 bases in the middle. Germline V gene sequence: CDR1 SGHAT, CDR2 FQNNGV. CDR3 length: 13 amino acids. The DNA of the CDR3 is TGTGCCAGCAGACGCAGACTGGGGGAGACCCAGTACTTC. Its translation is CASRRRLGETQYF.

Many counts were recorded for this clonotype. The V gene is TRBV30, the J gene TRBJ2-4; D is ambiguous. The CDR3 runs to 12 residues. V lost 0 bases to trimming and J lost 9 bases, with 9 bases between them. Germline CDR1 reads GTSNPN; CDR2 reads SVGIG (reference sequence). The CDR3 DNA reads as TGTGCCTGGAGTGTAGGAGACCTCATTCAGTACTTC. Its protein product is CAWSVGDLIQYF.

The table lists this clonotype with a few counts. The chain is built from TRBV14 and TRBJ1-6, with no clear D. Germline V CDR1 and CDR2: SGHDN, FVKESK. The germline V and J ends were trimmed by 2 bases and 6 bases, with 8 bases remaining between them. The CDR3 has 14 residues. The CDR3: CASSQWGSNSPLHF. The CDR3 DNA reads TGTGCCAGCAGCCAATGGGGTTCTAATTCACCCCTCCACTTT.